The entry that follows covers one TCR beta chain sequence. Assay used: immunoSEQ multiplex PCR; TCRdb lists only in-frame clones, some missing. The data show approximately 71,000 clones, about 86% seen once. The data derive from a study of blood T cell repertoires in COVID-19. For the study at large: There were acute and convalescent COVID-19 samples, and they came from the United States, Italy and Spain.

The V gene's germline CDR1 is KGHSH and CDR2 LQKENI. Deletions cut 5 bases from V and 3 bases from J, with 14 bases between. This CDR3 region has 15 residues. This receptor was obtained from a man aged 45 to 65 with acute or convalescent COVID-19. V is TRBV18 and J is TRBJ1-5, with D perhaps TRBD1 (6 bases). Sequences were obtained from peripheral blood. CDR3 sequence reads: CASSAKDSNNQPQHF. The CDR3 DNA reads TGTGCCAGCTCAGCCAAGGACAGCAACAATCAGCCCCAGCATTTT.